This T cell receptor beta chain is drawn from a study of CD8 T cells in ankylosing spondylitis. Regarding the study as a whole: Blood of patients with ankylosing spondylitis appeared to be characterized by a TCR beta motif of roughly eight highly homologous variants. Some of these motif variants have turned up before, in reports on reactive arthritis synovial fluid and blood.

This clonotype came up a few times. The antigen remains unidentified. A quantitative 5'-RACE method, one with molecular barcodes, was used to make TCR beta libraries. TCRdb ran MiXCR on the 5' RACE reads and lists one entry per CDR3 protein. Of fewer than 250,000 distinct CDR3 sequences in the sample, around a quarter were seen once. V lost 4 bases and J lost 6, with 15 bases in between. Germline V gene data show CDR1 as LGHNA and CDR2 as YNFKEQ. This CDR3 has 14 amino acids. The rearrangement joins TRBV4-2 to TRBJ1-2; no clear D. This TCR was sampled from a male donor with ankylosing spondylitis or in good health (not recorded which). Sequencing was done on a sample of blood, either unsorted or a sorted T cell fraction (not recorded which). Written as DNA, the CDR3 is TGTGCCAGCAGCCCCGGGCCGACGGGCGATGGCTACACCTTC. Protein sequence: CASSPGPTGDGYTF.